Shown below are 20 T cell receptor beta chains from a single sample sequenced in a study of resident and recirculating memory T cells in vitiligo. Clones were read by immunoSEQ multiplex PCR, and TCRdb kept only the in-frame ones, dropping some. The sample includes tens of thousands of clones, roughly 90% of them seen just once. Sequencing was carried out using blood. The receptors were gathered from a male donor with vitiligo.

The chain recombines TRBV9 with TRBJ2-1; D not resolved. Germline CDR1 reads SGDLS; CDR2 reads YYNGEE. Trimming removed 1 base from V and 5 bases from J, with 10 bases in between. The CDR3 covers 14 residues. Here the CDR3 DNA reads TGTGCCAGCAGCGTATTGGTAGCAGACAATGAGCAGTTCTTC. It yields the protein CASSVLVADNEQFF.

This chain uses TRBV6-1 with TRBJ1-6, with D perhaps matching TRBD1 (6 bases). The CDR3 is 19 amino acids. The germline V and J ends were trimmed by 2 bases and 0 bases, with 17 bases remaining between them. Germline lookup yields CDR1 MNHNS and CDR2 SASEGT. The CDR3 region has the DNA TGTGCCAGCAGTGAACAGGGGATTTCTCCAAGCTCCTATAATTCACCCCTCCACTTT. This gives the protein CASSEQGISPSSYNSPLHF.

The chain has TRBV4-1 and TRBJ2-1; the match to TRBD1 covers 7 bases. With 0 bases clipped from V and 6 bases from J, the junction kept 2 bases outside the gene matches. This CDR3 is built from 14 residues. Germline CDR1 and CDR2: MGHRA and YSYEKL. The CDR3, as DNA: TGCGCCAGCAGCCAAGAAGGGACAGCCAATGAGCAGTTCTTC. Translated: CASSQEGTANEQFF.

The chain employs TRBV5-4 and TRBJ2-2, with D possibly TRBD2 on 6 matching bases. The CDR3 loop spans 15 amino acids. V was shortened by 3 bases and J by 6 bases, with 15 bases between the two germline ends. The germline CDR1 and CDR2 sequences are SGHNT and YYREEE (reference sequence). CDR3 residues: CASSSGGVFAGELFF. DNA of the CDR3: TGTGCCAGCAGCTCAGGAGGGGTTTTCGCCGGGGAGCTGTTTTTT.

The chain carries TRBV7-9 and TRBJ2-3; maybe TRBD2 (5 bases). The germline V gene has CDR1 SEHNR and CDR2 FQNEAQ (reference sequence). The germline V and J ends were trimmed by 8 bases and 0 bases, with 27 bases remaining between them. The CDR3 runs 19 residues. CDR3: CASPLLCNRGIPSTDTQYF. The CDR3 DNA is TGTGCCAGCCCCTTGTTATGTAATCGGGGTATCCCTAGCACAGATACGCAGTATTTT.

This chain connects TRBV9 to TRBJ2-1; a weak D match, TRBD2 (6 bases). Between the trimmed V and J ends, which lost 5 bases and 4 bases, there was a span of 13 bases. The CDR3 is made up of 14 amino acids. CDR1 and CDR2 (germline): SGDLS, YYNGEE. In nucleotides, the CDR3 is TGTGCCAGCAGTTCCAGACTAGTATACAATGAGCAGTTCTTC. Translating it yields CASSSRLVYNEQFF.

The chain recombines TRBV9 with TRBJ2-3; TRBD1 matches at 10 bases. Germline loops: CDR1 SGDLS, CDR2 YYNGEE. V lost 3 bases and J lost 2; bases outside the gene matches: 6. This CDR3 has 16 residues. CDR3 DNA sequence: TGTGCCAGCAGCGCCTCCGGGACAGGGGTCACAGATACGCAGTATTTT. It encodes CASSASGTGVTDTQYF.

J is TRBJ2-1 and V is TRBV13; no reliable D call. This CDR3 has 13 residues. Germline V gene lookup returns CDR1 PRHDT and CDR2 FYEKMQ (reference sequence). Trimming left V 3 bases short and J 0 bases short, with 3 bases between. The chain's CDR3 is CASSFSSYNEQFF. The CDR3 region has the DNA TGTGCCAGCAGCTTTAGCTCCTACAATGAGCAGTTCTTC.

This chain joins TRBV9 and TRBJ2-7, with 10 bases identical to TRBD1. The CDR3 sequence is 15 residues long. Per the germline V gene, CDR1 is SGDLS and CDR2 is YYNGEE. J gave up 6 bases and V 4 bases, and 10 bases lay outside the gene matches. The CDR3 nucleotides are TGTGCCAGCAGCAGGGGCCGGGACAGGGGCTCCGAGCAGTACTTC. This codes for CASSRGRDRGSEQYF.

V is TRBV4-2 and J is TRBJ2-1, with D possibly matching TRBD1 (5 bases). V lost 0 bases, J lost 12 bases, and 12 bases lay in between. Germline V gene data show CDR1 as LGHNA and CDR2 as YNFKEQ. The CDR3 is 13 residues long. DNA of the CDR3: TGTGCCAGCAGCCAAGAGAGGACGCAGGGGCAGTTCTTC. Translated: CASSQERTQGQFF.

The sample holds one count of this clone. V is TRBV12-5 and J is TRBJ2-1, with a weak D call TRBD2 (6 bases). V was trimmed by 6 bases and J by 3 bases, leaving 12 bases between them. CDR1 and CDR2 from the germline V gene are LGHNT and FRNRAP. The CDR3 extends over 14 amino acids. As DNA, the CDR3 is TGTGCTAGTGGAGTTGGGGGGTACTACAATGAGCAGTTCTTC. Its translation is CASGVGGYYNEQFF.

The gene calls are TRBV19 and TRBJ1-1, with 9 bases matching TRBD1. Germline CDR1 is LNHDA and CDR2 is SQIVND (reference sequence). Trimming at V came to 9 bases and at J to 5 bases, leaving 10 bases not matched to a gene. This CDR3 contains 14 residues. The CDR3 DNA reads TGTGCCAGCCCAAGACAGGGGGGAGGAACTGAAGCTTTCTTT. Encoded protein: CASPRQGGGTEAFF.

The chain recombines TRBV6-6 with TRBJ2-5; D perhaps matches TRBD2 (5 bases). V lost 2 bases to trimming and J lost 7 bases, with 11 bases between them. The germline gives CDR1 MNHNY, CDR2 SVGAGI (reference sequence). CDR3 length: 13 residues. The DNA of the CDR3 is TGTGCCAGCAGTTACAACCGGGAAGGGACCCAGTACTTC. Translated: CASSYNREGTQYF.

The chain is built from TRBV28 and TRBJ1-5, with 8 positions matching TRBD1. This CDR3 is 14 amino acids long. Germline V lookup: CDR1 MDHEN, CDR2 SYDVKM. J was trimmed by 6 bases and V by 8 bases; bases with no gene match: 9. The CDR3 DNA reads TGTGCCAGCTCCATGGACAGGGCTTTTCAGCCCCAGCATTTT. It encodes CASSMDRAFQPQHF.

As DNA, the CDR3 is TGTGCCAGCAGCCCTACTCCGGACTATGGCTACACCTTC. Its translation is CASSPTPDYGYTF. The chain links TRBV7-8 to TRBJ1-2; no reliable D call. This CDR3 spans 13 amino acids. V was cut by 5 bases and J by 3 bases, with 10 bases left in between. In germline, CDR1 is SGHVS, CDR2 FQNEAQ.

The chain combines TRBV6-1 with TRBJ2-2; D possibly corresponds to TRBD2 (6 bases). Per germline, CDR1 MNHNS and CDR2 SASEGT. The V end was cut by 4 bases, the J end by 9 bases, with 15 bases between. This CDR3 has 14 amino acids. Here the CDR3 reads CASSAVREVRELFF. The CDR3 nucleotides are TGTGCCAGCAGTGCGGTCAGGGAGGTACGGGAGCTGTTTTTT.

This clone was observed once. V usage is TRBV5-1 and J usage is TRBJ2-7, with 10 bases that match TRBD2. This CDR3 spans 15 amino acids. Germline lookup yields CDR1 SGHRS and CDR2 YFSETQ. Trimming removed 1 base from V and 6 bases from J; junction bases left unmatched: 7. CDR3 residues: CASSLQAGGPVEQYF. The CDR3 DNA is TGCGCCAGCAGCTTGCAAGCGGGGGGGCCTGTCGAGCAGTACTTC. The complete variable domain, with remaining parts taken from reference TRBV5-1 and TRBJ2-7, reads KAGVTQTPRYLIKTRGQQVTLSCSPISGHRSVSWYQQTPGQGLQFLFEYFSETQRNKGNFPGRFSGRQFSNSRSEMNVSTLELGDSALYLCASSLQAGGPVEQYFGPGTRLTVT.

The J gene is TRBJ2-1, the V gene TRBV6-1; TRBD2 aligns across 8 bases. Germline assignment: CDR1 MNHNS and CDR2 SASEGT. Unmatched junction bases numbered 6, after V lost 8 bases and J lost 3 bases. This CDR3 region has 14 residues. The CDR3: CASLRTSRYNEQFF. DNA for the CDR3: TGTGCCAGCCTTCGGACTAGCCGCTACAATGAGCAGTTCTTC.

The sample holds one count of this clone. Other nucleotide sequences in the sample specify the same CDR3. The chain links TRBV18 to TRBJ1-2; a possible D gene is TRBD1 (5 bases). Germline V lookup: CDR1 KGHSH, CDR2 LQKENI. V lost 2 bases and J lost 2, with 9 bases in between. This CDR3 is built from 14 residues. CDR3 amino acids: CASSPGAGNYGYTF. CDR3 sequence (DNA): TGTGCCAGCTCACCAGGGGCAGGGAACTATGGCTACACCTTC.

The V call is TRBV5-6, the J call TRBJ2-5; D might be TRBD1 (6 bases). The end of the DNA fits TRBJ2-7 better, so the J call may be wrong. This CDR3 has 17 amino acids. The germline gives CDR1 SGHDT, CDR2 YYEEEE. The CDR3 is CASSLDLGASSLNEQYF. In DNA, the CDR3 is TGTGCCAGCAGCTTGGACCTGGGGGCTTCTTCTTTGAACGAGCAGTACTTC.